This T cell receptor beta chain was sequenced for a study of Graves' ophthalmopathy and Graves' hyperthyroidism. RNA transcripts yielded amplified TCR beta CDR3 regions. The workflow started with a first-round RT-PCR run with HTBI primers and then moved on to a second-round multiplex PCR. MiXCR, applied by TCRdb to the multiplex PCR reads, yields one record per CDR3 protein. The table includes over 40,000 distinct CDR3 sequences, around 48% detected once. Findings of the study overall: A model built from 13 signatures distinguished ophthalmopathy from stable hyperthyroidism with roughly 85% sensitivity and approximately 80% specificity.

Of note for this clonotype: The antigen remains undetermined. At one boundary the junction diverges from the germline segment, which might be a read error.

Having ophthalmopathy, the donors showed moderate-to-severe activity, CAS ≥3 and NOSPECS ≥4, with disease lasting under 3 months. The evidence that diagnosis relied on was clinical symptoms, serum thyroxine, TRAb, thyroid ultrasound and orbital computed tomography. Germline-derived CDR1 and CDR2 are DFQATT and SNEGSKA (reference sequence). This CDR3 contains 14 residues. This receptor was taken from an adult man with Graves' ophthalmopathy. This chain joins TRBV20-1 and TRBJ2-2; D not certain. Sequenced sample: peripheral blood. The CDR3 spells CSARVGRYTEELFF. CDR3 bases: TGCAGTGCTAGAGTGGGTCGCTACACCGAGGAGCTGTTTTTT.